These 32 T cell receptor beta chains share one sample of origin, sequenced in a study of response to subunit inactivated influenza vaccine. Via MiXCR, TCRdb re-called the RT-PCR reads, giving one row per CDR3 protein. This table holds hundreds of thousands of distinct CDR3 sequences, about 11% found once. This sample also belongs to another study, concerning T cells expressing NK-cell markers. That paper adds: Production of TCR beta cDNA relied on 5'RACE template switching with UMIs.

Sequences were derived from PBMCs from blood, sampled on the day of vaccination. These receptors were obtained from a man between 45 and 60 years old who received an inactivated influenza vaccine.

This clonotype was detected a few times. The chain has TRBV12-3 or TRBV12-4 and TRBJ2-3, with D possibly matching TRBD2 (5 bases). V was clipped by 8 bases and J by 1 base, with 7 bases between them. The CDR3 contains 12 residues. CDR3 in amino acids: CASAAGTDTQYF. The CDR3 nucleotides read TGTGCCAGCGCAGCGGGCACAGATACGCAGTATTTT.

This rearrangement joins TRBV30 to TRBJ2-5; the match to TRBD2 covers 8 bases. V was clipped by 3 bases and J by 4 bases; unmatched bases: 4. The CDR3 length is 13 residues. Germline V lookup: CDR1 GTSNPN, CDR2 SVGIG (reference sequence). The CDR3 DNA follows: TGTGCCTGGAGGCGGGGGGATCGAGAGACCCAGTACTTC. It encodes CAWRRGDRETQYF.

A note on this clonotype: A much larger clone sits a single nucleotide away, making a read error possible. This chain uses TRBV5-1 with TRBJ2-7; D not certain. The CDR3 length is 14 residues. The germline V gene has CDR1 SGHRS and CDR2 YFSETQ. The chain's CDR3 is CASSFGVSTYEHYF. In nucleotides, the CDR3 is TGCGCCAGCAGCTTTGGCGTCAGTACCTACGAGCATTACTTC.

The chain employs TRBV11-1 and TRBJ2-3; TRBD2 aligns across 9 bases. The CDR3 sequence is 19 residues long. Germline assignment: CDR1 SGHAT and CDR2 FQDESV (reference sequence). V shed 1 base, J shed 1 base, and the junction held 12 bases outside the gene matches. Here the CDR3 DNA reads TGTGCCAGCAGCTTAGACCCCAGGCGGGGGGGCATGGGCACAGATACGCAGTATTTT. It specifies CASSLDPRRGGMGTDTQYF.

There are a few counts of this clonotype. V gene TRBV20-1 combines with J gene TRBJ2-1; a weak D match, TRBD1 (5 bases). The germline V and J ends were trimmed by 4 bases and 2 bases, with 18 bases remaining between them. The length of the CDR3 is 16 residues. In germline, CDR1 is DFQATT, CDR2 SNEGSKA (reference sequence). For the CDR3, the DNA is TGCAGTGCTACTCCCATTAGGACACTCACCTACAATGAGCAGTTCTTC. It is translated as CSATPIRTLTYNEQFF.

At least ten counts were recorded for this clonotype. V usage is TRBV6-6 and J usage is TRBJ2-5; D unresolved. This CDR3 comprises 12 residues. The V gene's germline CDR1 is MNHNY and CDR2 SVGAGI (reference sequence). V was cut by 2 bases and J by 5 bases, with 6 bases left in between. The CDR3 spells CASSYDWETQYF. CDR3 DNA: TGTGCCAGCAGTTACGATTGGGAGACCCAGTACTTC.

This clonotype occurred a few times. The CDR3 here is CASSPLTVNYGYTF. In DNA, the CDR3 is TGTGCCAGCAGCCCGCTGACAGTTAATTATGGCTACACCTTC. The V and J genes are TRBV7-2 and TRBJ1-2; D perhaps matches TRBD1 (5 bases). Trimming shortened V by 5 bases and J by 5 bases, and 15 bases separated the two germline ends. Germline V lookup: CDR1 SGHTA, CDR2 FQGNSA. This CDR3 region has 14 residues.

This clonotype was counted between two and nine times. The rearrangement links TRBV12-3 or TRBV12-4 to TRBJ2-7; D possibly corresponds to TRBD1 (5 bases). Trimming removed 7 bases at V and 5 bases at J, with 18 bases between. This CDR3 has 14 amino acids. The CDR3 sequence is CASKLQAGVDEQYF. The CDR3 coding sequence is TGTGCCAGCAAACTACAGGCAGGAGTAGACGAGCAGTACTTC.

This clonotype has just a few counts. The chain combines TRBV6-1 with TRBJ1-3; D is unclear. The germline V gene encodes CDR1 MNHNS and CDR2 SASEGT. Trimming took 7 bases from V and 0 from J, leaving 16 bases between them. The CDR3 runs to 16 residues. DNA of the CDR3: TGTGCCAGCACCAAAGGCTTCTCGAACTCTGGAAACACCATATATTTT. It translates to CASTKGFSNSGNTIYF.

The chain recombines TRBV7-2 with TRBJ2-2; D unclear. Germline CDR1 SGHTA, CDR2 FQGNSA. The CDR3 loop spans 15 amino acids. V shed 2 bases and J shed 7 bases, with 14 bases lying between them. The CDR3 nucleotides are TGTGCCAGCAGCTTACTTGGCCGTAGTGGCGGGGAGCTGTTTTTT. Amino acid sequence: CASSLLGRSGGELFF.

This clonotype turned up a few times. The genes are TRBV5-6 and TRBJ2-5; D unresolved. CDR1 SGHDT and CDR2 YYEEEE come from the germline V gene. The V gene lost 0 bases and the J gene lost 5 bases, with 14 bases spanning the gap. The length of the CDR3 is 15 residues. CDR3 DNA sequence: TGTGCCAGCAGCTTGGAAAGCCTTGCACGGGAGACCCAGTACTTC. Encoded protein: CASSLESLARETQYF.

This chain links TRBV20-1 with TRBJ1-2; TRBD1 agrees at 9 bases. Germline trimming cut 1 base from V and 4 bases from J; bases unmatched to any gene: 13. Per the germline V gene, CDR1 is DFQATT and CDR2 is SNEGSKA (reference sequence). The CDR3 runs to 17 residues. The CDR3 is CSARAEAGTGISYGYTF. CDR3 in DNA: TGCAGTGCTAGAGCTGAGGCCGGGACAGGGATATCCTATGGCTACACCTTC.

CDR3 residues: CASSFSERGRGYTF. CDR3 coding DNA: TGTGCCAGCAGTTTTTCCGAAAGAGGTCGGGGCTACACCTTC. V gene TRBV12-3 or TRBV12-4 combines with J gene TRBJ1-2; D remains ambiguous. The CDR3 covers 14 residues. V dropped 3 bases and J dropped 8 bases, with 16 bases sitting between them.

The genes are TRBV6-2 or TRBV6-3 and TRBJ2-3; D gene uncertain. The CDR3 sequence is 15 residues long. Germline V gene lookup returns CDR1 MNHEY and CDR2 SVGEGT. V was shortened by 2 bases and J by 1 base, with 10 bases between the two germline ends. The CDR3 here is CASSYGVAGTDTQYF. For the CDR3, the DNA is TGTGCCAGCAGTTACGGGGTCGCCGGCACAGATACGCAGTATTTT.

This clonotype occurred many times. The rearrangement uses TRBV5-6 and TRBJ2-7; D not certain. Trimming left V 2 bases short and J 2 bases short, with 11 bases between. The germline V gene encodes CDR1 SGHDT and CDR2 YYEEEE. This CDR3 comprises 14 residues. This CDR3 is CASSLDGSPYEQYF. CDR3 coding DNA: TGTGCCAGCAGCTTAGACGGCAGCCCCTACGAGCAGTACTTC. The whole variable domain, filled in from reference TRBV5-6 and TRBJ2-7, reads DAGVTQSPTHLIKTRGQQVTLRCSPKSGHDTVSWYQQALGQGPQFIFQYYEEEERQRGNFPDRFSGHQFPNYSSELNVNALLLGDSALYLCASSLDGSPYEQYFGPGTRLTVT.

This clonotype was counted between two and nine times. CDR3 DNA sequence: TGTGCCAGCAGCTTGTCTGGGGTCGAGCAGTACTTC. It codes for CASSLSGVEQYF. The J gene is TRBJ2-7, the V gene TRBV7-9; D remains ambiguous. Trimming shortened V by 3 bases and J by 6 bases, and 9 bases separated the two germline ends. Germline V gene lookup returns CDR1 SEHNR and CDR2 FQNEAQ (reference sequence). The CDR3 is 12 residues long.

There are many counts of this clonotype. The gene calls are TRBV7-8 and TRBJ2-2, with 11 bases that match TRBD2. Germline-derived CDR1 and CDR2 are SGHVS and FQNEAQ. The CDR3 extends over 16 amino acids. V dropped 5 bases and J dropped 6; count of bases not matched to a gene: 8. This CDR3 is CASSPSGLAVSGELFF. The CDR3 DNA is TGTGCCAGCAGCCCCTCGGGACTAGCGGTGTCCGGGGAGCTGTTTTTT.

The J gene is TRBJ1-5, the V gene TRBV7-9; no reliable D call. Looked up from germline, CDR1 is SEHNR and CDR2 is FQNEAQ (reference sequence). V lost 5 bases to trimming and J lost 2 bases, with 13 bases between them. CDR3 length: 15 amino acids. CDR3 nucleotide sequence: TGTGCCAGCAGCCTGACTCGGGAAGGCAATCAGCCCCAGCATTTT. Translation: CASSLTREGNQPQHF.

The chain uses TRBV14 and TRBJ2-5, with D possibly being TRBD1 or TRBD2 (6 bases each). Germline CDR1 is SGHDN and CDR2 is FVKESK. CDR3 length: 15 amino acids. The V end was cut by 2 bases, the J end by 1 base, with 11 bases between. The CDR3 region has the DNA TGTGCCAGCAGCCAACTTGGGGGGCCCCAAGAGACCCAGTACTTC. Translated: CASSQLGGPQETQYF.

J is TRBJ2-1 and V is TRBV20-1, with a possible D match to TRBD2 (5 bases). In germline, CDR1 is DFQATT, CDR2 SNEGSKA (reference sequence). There are 14 residues in the CDR3. Trimming cost V 1 base and J 2 bases, with 9 bases left between them. DNA for the CDR3: TGCAGTGCTAGAGGCCTAGCCACCTACAATGAGCAGTTCTTC. The encoded protein is CSARGLATYNEQFF.

Turning to this clonotype: The CDR3 end shows no conserved phenylalanine or tryptophan, and so a read error is likely. The chain is built from TRBV7-9 and TRBJ2-1; D unclear. Germline CDR1 reads SEHNR; CDR2 reads FQNEAQ (reference sequence). This CDR3 is built from 14 residues. V was shortened by 1 base and J by 5 bases, with 9 bases between the two germline ends. DNA of the CDR3: TGTGCCAGCAGCTTAGTGCGGAGAAACAATGAGCAGTTCTTA. Translated: CASSLVRRNNEQFL.

V is TRBV5-1 and J is TRBJ2-3; D is unresolved. Trimming took 3 bases from V and 4 from J, leaving 12 bases between them. CDR1 SGHRS and CDR2 YFSETQ come from the germline V gene. The CDR3 spans 14 residues. The CDR3, as DNA: TGCGCCAGCAGCTCGGCTGCCTCAGCAGATACGCAGTATTTT. As protein: CASSSAASADTQYF. Supplemented by reference TRBV5-1 and TRBJ2-3, the full variable domain reads KAGVTQTPRYLIKTRGQQVTLSCSPISGHRSVSWYQQTPGQGLQFLFEYFSETQRNKGNFPGRFSGRQFSNSRSEMNVSTLELGDSALYLCASSSAASADTQYFGPGTRLTVL.

This clonotype was detected many times. The CDR3 sequence: CASTPGADPYNEQFF. CDR3 sequence (DNA): TGTGCCAGCACTCCAGGGGCGGACCCCTACAATGAGCAGTTCTTC. The J gene is TRBJ2-1, the V gene TRBV7-2, with D tentatively TRBD1 (6 bases). This CDR3 has 15 amino acids. In germline, CDR1 is SGHTA, CDR2 FQGNSA. Trimming removed 7 bases at V and 2 bases at J, with 15 bases between.

The sample holds a few counts of this clonotype. The V call is TRBV2, the J call TRBJ2-1; weak D call: TRBD1 (6 bases). This CDR3 spans 13 amino acids. The V and J ends lost 6 bases and 2 bases respectively, with 8 bases between them. Germline CDR1 is SNHLY and CDR2 is FYNNEI. CDR3 DNA: TGTGCCAGCAGGGGGGCAGCCTACAATGAGCAGTTCTTC. Its protein product is CASRGAAYNEQFF.

In its sample, this clonotype was seen a few times. The junction does not match germline at one end; this may be a read error. V and J are TRBV20-1 and TRBJ2-3; D ambiguous. Germline assignment: CDR1 DFQATT and CDR2 SNEGSKA (reference sequence). The CDR3 covers 13 residues. DNA for the CDR3: TGCAGTGCTAGTTTGGATAGCAGAGATACGCAGTATTTT. Protein: CSASLDSRDTQYF.

This clonotype was detected a few times. This chain joins TRBV18 and TRBJ2-5; 9 nucleotides agree with TRBD1. Germline CDR1 is KGHSH and CDR2 is LQKENI. V was clipped by 3 bases and J by 2 bases; unmatched bases: 7. This CDR3 region has 16 residues. CDR3 sequence (DNA): TGTGCCAGCTCACCCGGACAGGGGAAGAGGCAAGAGACCCAGTACTTC. Protein sequence: CASSPGQGKRQETQYF.

The sample holds many counts of this clonotype. The junction shows a germline mismatch at one end, possibly a read error. The chain employs TRBV5-1 and TRBJ2-1; D call uncertain. Per the germline V gene, CDR1 is SGHRS and CDR2 is YFSETQ. The CDR3 is 11 amino acids. CDR3 residues: CASSFGNEQFF. The CDR3 DNA is TGTGCCAGCAGTTTCGGCAATGAGCAGTTCTTC.

The rearrangement joins TRBV12-3 or TRBV12-4 to TRBJ1-2, with a tentative D call TRBD1 (6 bases). This CDR3 has 14 residues. The ends were cut back, 7 bases at V and 8 bases at J, with 20 bases in the middle. CDR3 region: CASTVGRTGPGYTF. The CDR3 nucleotides read TGTGCCAGCACCGTGGGGAGAACAGGGCCCGGCTACACCTTC.

This clonotype appeared a few times. The V gene is TRBV20-1, the J gene TRBJ2-1; unclear D gene. Germline CDR1 is DFQATT and CDR2 is SNEGSKA (reference sequence). This CDR3 spans 18 amino acids. Trimming pared 2 bases from V and 0 bases from J, leaving 20 bases between. The CDR3 protein is CSARPAPGARSSYNEQFF. The CDR3 DNA sequence: TGCAGTGCTAGACCCGCCCCCGGCGCACGATCCTCCTACAATGAGCAGTTCTTC.

This chain links TRBV28 with TRBJ2-3; D might be TRBD1 (6 bases). Germline V gene data show CDR1 as MDHEN and CDR2 as SYDVKM. V lost 6 bases, J lost 4 bases, and 11 bases lay in between. The CDR3 runs to 13 residues. DNA for the CDR3: TGTGCCAGCAGCTCGGACAGTGCAGATACGCAGTATTTT. As protein: CASSSDSADTQYF.

CDR3 sequence: CATSEFADTQYF. The CDR3 DNA sequence: TGTGCCACCAGCGAGTTCGCAGATACGCAGTATTTT. The chain links TRBV15 to TRBJ2-3; D uncertain. Trimming stripped 5 bases from V and 4 bases from J, with 7 bases between. CDR1 is LNHNV and CDR2 is YYDKDF in the germline V gene (reference sequence). The CDR3 totals 12 residues.

This clonotype was counted ten times or more. The gene calls are TRBV6-5 and TRBJ1-5; unclear D gene. Germline assignment: CDR1 MNHEY and CDR2 SVGAGI. This CDR3 is 14 amino acids long. Trimming removed 2 bases at V and 1 base at J, with 6 bases between. CDR3 coding DNA: TGTGCCAGCAGTTACGGGCGAAGCAATCAGCCCCAGCATTTT. Translating gives CASSYGRSNQPQHF.